This T cell receptor beta chain was found in a study of glioma-infiltrating T cells. Regarding the study as a whole: Non-neoplastic patients had below-expected tissue-blood divergence, while all gliomas exceeded expectation. CDR3 overlap between tissue and blood was very small.

As concerns this clonotype: The antigen remains unidentified. One end of the junction does not line up with germline, which may come from a read error.

TCR alpha and beta CDR3 regions were amplified from RNA using iRepertoire nested multiplex PCR. TCRdb fed the multiplex PCR reads into MiXCR, producing one record per CDR3 protein. The sample lists tens of thousands of distinct CDR3 sequences, about 25% occurring once. Sequences were obtained from glioma tissue, nonneoplastic brain tissue, or PBMCs (not recorded which). This clonotype originated in a human donor with low-grade glioma or glioblastoma, undergoing nonglioma brain surgery, or in good health (not recorded which).

The CDR3 spells CASSFSRQGVTGF. In nucleotides, the CDR3 is TGTGCCAGCAGTTTTTCTCGGCAGGGGGTGACCGGTTTC. The chain combines TRBV12-3 or TRBV12-4 with TRBJ2-7, with 7 nucleotides matching TRBD1. The CDR3 loop spans 13 amino acids.